These 25 T cell receptor beta chains share one sample of origin, sequenced in a study of T cells in narcolepsy. The protocol was immunoSEQ multiplex PCR, while the TCRdb copy is restricted to in-frame clones and leaves out a portion. The repertoire holds almost 25,000 clones, with less than 65% as singletons. The source material was memory (CD45RA-) CD4+ T cells from blood. All receptors come from a human donor in good health.

This clone showed up just a few times. This sequence joins TRBV5-6 and TRBJ1-2, with D possibly being TRBD1 (5 bases). The germline V and J ends were trimmed by 6 bases and 7 bases, with 25 bases remaining between them. CDR1 is SGHDT, CDR2 YYEEEE, per germline. The CDR3 has 16 amino acids. The CDR3 bases are TGTGCCAGCAAGACGAAAGGGGCCGGGAGTCTTCCTGGCTACACCTTC. Amino acids: CASKTKGAGSLPGYTF.

The chain recombines TRBV5-1 with TRBJ2-4; D ambiguous. CDR1 SGHRS and CDR2 YFSETQ come from the germline V gene. V dropped 5 bases and J dropped 7 bases, with 10 bases sitting between them. This CDR3 is built from 12 residues. CDR3 coding DNA: TGCGCCAGCAGGGGCGGTGGGAACATTCAGTACTTC. Its translation: CASRGGGNIQYF.

V gene TRBV9 combines with J gene TRBJ1-4; a possible D gene is TRBD1 (6 bases). V dropped 4 bases and J dropped 4 bases, with 14 bases sitting between them. The V gene's germline CDR1 is SGDLS and CDR2 YYNGEE. The CDR3 consists of 15 residues. For the CDR3, the DNA is TGTGCCAGCAGCCCCACTGACAGGTTTAATGAAAAACTGTTTTTT. It specifies CASSPTDRFNEKLFF. Looking up the rest from reference TRBV9 and TRBJ1-4 gives the full variable domain: DSGVTQTPKHLITATGQRVTLRCSPRSGDLSVYWYQQSLDQGLQFLIQYYNGEERAKGNILERFSAQQFPDLHSELNLSSLELGDSALYFCASSPTDRFNEKLFFGSGTQLSVL.

In this sample, this clone turned up once. The same CDR3 can be traced to other DNA sequences in this sample. This sequence joins TRBV6-1 and TRBJ1-6; TRBD1 is a possible D gene (5 bases). Per the germline V gene, CDR1 is MNHNS and CDR2 is SASEGT. The CDR3 contains 16 residues. The germline V and J ends were trimmed by 1 base and 3 bases, with 10 bases remaining between them. The CDR3 is CASSEVGALYNSPLHF. The CDR3 DNA follows: TGTGCCAGCAGTGAAGTTGGGGCGCTCTATAATTCACCCCTCCACTTT.

The V call is TRBV6-6, the J call TRBJ1-5; D gene unclear. The ends were cut back, 0 bases at V and 2 bases at J, with 5 bases in the middle. This CDR3 contains 14 residues. The V gene's germline CDR1 is MNHNY and CDR2 SVGAGI (reference sequence). CDR3 DNA: TGTGCCAGCAGTTACTCGATGGGCAATCAGCCCCAGCATTTT. Amino acids: CASSYSMGNQPQHF.

The V and J genes are TRBV30 and TRBJ1-1; TRBD1 aligns across 7 bases. Germline CDR1 and CDR2: GTSNPN and SVGIG (reference sequence). J lost 6 bases, V lost 1 base, and 5 bases had no gene match. The CDR3 extends over 13 amino acids. CDR3 nucleotide sequence: TGTGCCTGGAGTGCACAGGGGAGCGCTGAAGCTTTCTTT. This gives the protein CAWSAQGSAEAFF.

The V call is TRBV28, the J call TRBJ2-3; the D call may be TRBD1 or TRBD2 (5 bases each). The CDR3 is made up of 15 amino acids. The germline V and J ends were trimmed by 6 bases and 6 bases, with 19 bases remaining between them. Per the germline V gene, CDR1 is MDHEN and CDR2 is SYDVKM. The CDR3 DNA reads TGTGCCAGCAGAGACCGGGGCAAGAGGGGTGATACGCAGTATTTT. It yields the protein CASRDRGKRGDTQYF.

V gene TRBV4-1 combines with J gene TRBJ2-7; D unresolved. Per the germline V gene, CDR1 is MGHRA and CDR2 is YSYEKL. The CDR3 has 16 residues. V lost 4 bases and J 2 bases, leaving 18 bases between the germline ends. CDR3 sequence (DNA): TGCGCCAGCAGCCCCATCGCGGCAGTAGAAACCTACGAGCAGTACTTC. It codes for CASSPIAAVETYEQYF.

The chain carries TRBV6-1 and TRBJ1-1; no definite D call. V shed 5 bases and J shed 10 bases, with 11 bases lying between them. CDR1 and CDR2 (germline): MNHNS, SASEGT. This CDR3 region has 11 residues. CDR3 protein: CASSSISGAFF. CDR3 DNA sequence: TGTGCCAGCAGTTCTATTTCAGGAGCTTTCTTT.

The V gene is TRBV18, the J gene TRBJ2-3, with 8 bases lining up with TRBD2. CDR1 and CDR2 from the germline V gene are KGHSH and LQKENI. V was clipped by 4 bases and J by 3 bases; unmatched bases: 12. The CDR3 consists of 17 residues. CDR3 in amino acids: CASSRDTSGSGTDTQYF. DNA of the CDR3: TGTGCCAGCTCACGGGATACGAGCGGGAGCGGAACAGATACGCAGTATTTT.

This clone has just a few counts. J is TRBJ1-4 and V is TRBV14; no reliable D call. This CDR3 comprises 15 residues. The germline gives CDR1 SGHDN, CDR2 FVKESK. V was trimmed by 0 bases and J by 8 bases, leaving 13 bases between them. CDR3 in DNA: TGTGCCAGCAGCCAAGATACGGAGAAGTCAGAAAAACTGTTTTTT. Protein sequence: CASSQDTEKSEKLFF.

V is TRBV5-1 and J is TRBJ1-2; 10 nucleotides match TRBD1. Trimming removed 4 bases from V and 8 bases from J; junction bases left unmatched: 8. The CDR3 spans 14 residues. Germline assignment: CDR1 SGHRS and CDR2 YFSETQ. DNA for the CDR3: TGCGCCAGCAGCACAGAGACAGGGGGCGCAGGCTACACCTTC. Translating gives CASSTETGGAGYTF.

The chain recombines TRBV9 with TRBJ2-5, with D possibly being TRBD1 (5 bases). Between the trimmed V and J ends, which lost 1 base and 2 bases, there was a span of 6 bases. The CDR3 contains 13 residues. From germline, CDR1 is SGDLS and CDR2 YYNGEE. The CDR3 region is CASSVRQQETQYF. DNA of the CDR3: TGTGCCAGCAGCGTAAGACAGCAAGAGACCCAGTACTTC.

The genes are TRBV7-2 and TRBJ2-1; D may match TRBD1 or TRBD2 (5 bases each). The germline V gene has CDR1 SGHTA and CDR2 FQGNSA. Trimming cost V 6 bases and J 9 bases, with 15 bases left between them. The CDR3 runs to 13 residues. CDR3 loop: CASSWGFTGEQFF. The CDR3 DNA reads TGTGCCAGCAGTTGGGGGTTTACGGGTGAGCAGTTCTTC. Combining the CDR3 with reference TRBV7-2 and TRBJ2-1 gives the whole variable domain GAGVSQSPSNKVTEKGKDVELRCDPISGHTALYWYRQSLGQGLEFLIYFQGNSAPDKSGLPSDRFSAERTGGSVSTLTIQRTQQEDSAVYLCASSWGFTGEQFFGPGTRLTVL.

The genes are TRBV9 and TRBJ1-2; possibly TRBD1 for D (6 bases). This CDR3 is built from 14 residues. Germline V gene sequence: CDR1 SGDLS, CDR2 YYNGEE. The ends were cut back, 0 bases at V and 4 bases at J, with 10 bases in the middle. CDR3 sequence (DNA): TGTGCCAGCAGCGTAGAGGGGGGGCCCTATGGCTACACCTTC. Its translation is CASSVEGGPYGYTF.

J is TRBJ1-6 and V is TRBV30; 7 nucleotides align to TRBD1. CDR1 is GTSNPN, CDR2 SVGIG, per germline (reference sequence). V gave up 1 base and J gave up 10 bases; unmatched junction bases: 13. The CDR3 is 16 residues long. CDR3 loop: CAWSGSVTGAGSPLHF. The DNA for the CDR3 is TGTGCCTGGAGTGGTTCTGTCACAGGGGCTGGGTCACCCCTCCACTTT. The full variable domain, its missing parts supplied by reference TRBV30 and TRBJ1-6, is SQTIHQWPATLVQPVGSPLSLECTVEGTSNPNLYWYRQAAGRGLQLLFYSVGIGQISSEVPQNLSASRPQDRQFILSSKKLLLSDSGFYLCAWSGSVTGAGSPLHFGNGTRLTVT.

The chain recombines TRBV30 with TRBJ2-3; the D is unclear. The germline V gene has CDR1 GTSNPN and CDR2 SVGIG (reference sequence). V was pared by 2 bases and J by 0 bases, with 12 bases between. The CDR3 is 15 amino acids. The CDR3 coding sequence is TGTGCCTGGAGTAGACTCCGTGCTAGCACAGATACGCAGTATTTT. As protein: CAWSRLRASTDTQYF.

The V and J genes are TRBV6-5 and TRBJ2-3; D unresolved. V was pared by 5 bases and J by 2 bases, with 2 bases between. The germline gives CDR1 MNHEY, CDR2 SVGAGI. This CDR3 is built from 11 residues. CDR3 amino acids: CASSHTDTQYF. The CDR3, as DNA: TGTGCCAGCAGTCACACAGATACGCAGTATTTT.

The V gene is TRBV6-6, the J gene TRBJ2-3; possible D gene TRBD2, 6 bases. Germline V gives CDR1 MNHNY, CDR2 SVGAGI (reference sequence). The CDR3 spans 14 residues. Between the trimmed V and J ends, which lost 10 bases and 4 bases, there was a span of 18 bases. This chain's CDR3 is CATSRGSGADTQYF. The CDR3 DNA follows: TGTGCCACCTCACGGGGGTCCGGGGCAGATACGCAGTATTTT.

The J gene is TRBJ2-7, the V gene TRBV11-2; D remains unclear. Germline CDR1 SGHAT, CDR2 FQNNGV. CDR3 length: 13 residues. V was cut by 5 bases and J by 6 bases, with 14 bases left in between. The CDR3 here is CASSPDARIEQYF. The CDR3 coding sequence is TGTGCCAGCAGCCCGGACGCCAGGATCGAGCAGTACTTC.

For this clone: The same CDR3 arises from other DNA sequences in this sample as well. The rearrangement joins TRBV30 to TRBJ1-1; D perhaps matches TRBD1 (5 bases). Per the germline V gene, CDR1 is GTSNPN and CDR2 is SVGIG (reference sequence). The V and J ends lost 5 bases and 7 bases respectively, with 11 bases between them. CDR3 size: 11 residues. As DNA, the CDR3 is TGTGCCTGGGGGCAGGGTGGTGAAGCTTTCTTT. It specifies CAWGQGGEAFF.

The V call is TRBV12-2, the J call TRBJ2-7. TRBV12-2 is labeled a pseudogene. The CDR3 extends over 17 amino acids. This CDR3 reads CASRLGGTPSRVDEQYF. The CDR3 nucleotides read TGTGCAAGTCGCTTAGGTGGGACCCCATCGAGGGTCGACGAGCAGTACTTC.

The chain links TRBV9 to TRBJ2-7; 11 nucleotides agree with TRBD2. CDR1 and CDR2 from the germline V gene are SGDLS and YYNGEE. V lost 2 bases and J lost 3; bases outside the gene matches: 7. The CDR3 length is 16 residues. The CDR3 loop reads CASSVAGTSGFYEQYF. The CDR3, as DNA: TGTGCCAGCAGCGTCGCCGGGACTAGCGGATTCTACGAGCAGTACTTC.

This sequence joins TRBV10-3 and TRBJ2-3; D is ambiguous. V gave up 10 bases and J gave up 0 bases, with 11 bases separating them. The germline V gene encodes CDR1 ENHRY and CDR2 SYGVKD. The CDR3 spans 13 residues. The CDR3 DNA follows: TGTGCCACCCAGGACGTCAGCACAGATACGCAGTATTTT. It encodes CATQDVSTDTQYF.

This clone was seen a handful of times. The chain uses TRBV6-6 and TRBJ2-7; TRBD2 agrees at 8 bases. CDR3 length equals 16 residues. Germline-derived CDR1 and CDR2 are MNHNY and SVGAGI (reference sequence). The V and J ends lost 6 bases and 1 base, in that order; junction bases with no gene match: 11. The CDR3 coding sequence is TGTGCCAGCAGCTCCCCCCGGGAGGGGAGTTCCTACGAGCAGTACTTC. Its protein product is CASSSPREGSSYEQYF.